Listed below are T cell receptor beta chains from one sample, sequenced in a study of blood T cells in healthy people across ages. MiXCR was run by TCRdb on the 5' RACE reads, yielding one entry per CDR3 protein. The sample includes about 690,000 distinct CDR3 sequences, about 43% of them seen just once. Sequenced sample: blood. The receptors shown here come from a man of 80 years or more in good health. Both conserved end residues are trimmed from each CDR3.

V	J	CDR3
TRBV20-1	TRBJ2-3	SALKTGFSTDTQY
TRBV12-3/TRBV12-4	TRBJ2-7	ASSLRLAGPPYEQY
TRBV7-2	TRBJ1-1	ASSLVKKDTEAF
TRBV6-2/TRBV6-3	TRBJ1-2	ASSYSRGTSRGYT
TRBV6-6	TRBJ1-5	ASSTGQTSNQPQH
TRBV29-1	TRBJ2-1	SVYPNEQF
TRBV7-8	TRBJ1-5	ASSIGTGGFNQPQH
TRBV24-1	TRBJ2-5	ATSDPGQGAQETQY
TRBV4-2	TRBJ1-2	ASSQDRGGQGTYGYT
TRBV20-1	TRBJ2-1	SAAAGDRNEQF
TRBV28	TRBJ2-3	ASSLDTGRTDTQY
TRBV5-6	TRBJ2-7	ASSPGTGYYEQY
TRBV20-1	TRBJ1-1	SAIPGPFSMNTEAF
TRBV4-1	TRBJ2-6	ASSQEVGRANVLT
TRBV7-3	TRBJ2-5	ASSHDTRVPNGDEQY
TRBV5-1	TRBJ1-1	ASSLQGIAEAF
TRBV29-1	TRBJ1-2	SVSPSVGSYGYT
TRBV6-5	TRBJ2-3	ASRKAGGTDTRY
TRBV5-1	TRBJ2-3	ASSPVGGSSTDTQY
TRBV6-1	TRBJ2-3	ASSDRRGGTDTQY
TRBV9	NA	ASSSPGQGFRGEQY
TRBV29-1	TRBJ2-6	SVRQGGAGANVLT
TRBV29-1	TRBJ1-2	SGDTSDYGYT
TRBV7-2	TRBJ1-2	ASSLAEGGSYT
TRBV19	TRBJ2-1	ASSIRTSGSYEQF
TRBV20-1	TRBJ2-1	SAPLGYNAQF
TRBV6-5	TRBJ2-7	ASKLLGKGAGTHYEQY
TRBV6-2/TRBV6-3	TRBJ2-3	ASSYSTGLAGTRSTDTQY
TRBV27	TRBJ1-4	ASTSYNGDGGKLF
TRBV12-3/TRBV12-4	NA	ASSPMGPESSYNEQY
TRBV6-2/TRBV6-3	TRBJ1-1	ASSPQGRVDTEAF
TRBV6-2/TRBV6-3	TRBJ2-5	ASRGLAATEETQY
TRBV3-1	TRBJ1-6	ASSQVARNSPLH
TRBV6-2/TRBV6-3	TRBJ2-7	ASTDSTSGRKGEQY
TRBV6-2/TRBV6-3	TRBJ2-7	ASSPGGPSYEQY
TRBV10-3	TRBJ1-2	AISDLSTGEEGYT
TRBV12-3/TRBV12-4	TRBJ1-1	ASSYRAGGHEAF
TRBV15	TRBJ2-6	ATSIGQGAPGANVLT
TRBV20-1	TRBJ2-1	SADTGSTYNEQF
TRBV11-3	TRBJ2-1	VSSLALRGEQF
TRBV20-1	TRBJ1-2	SARDPKTGPYGYT
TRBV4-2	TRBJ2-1	ASSQGSTSGGYNEQF
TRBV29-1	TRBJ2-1	SVGWGFYNEQF
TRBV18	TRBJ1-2	ASSEQGNYGCT
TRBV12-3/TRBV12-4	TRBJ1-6	ASSHQFGQFNSPLH
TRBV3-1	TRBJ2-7	ASSQDRGDGNSYEQY
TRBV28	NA	ASSPSIWGLATNEQY
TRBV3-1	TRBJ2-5	ASSEPGQVVKETQY
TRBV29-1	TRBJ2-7	SVPDGSQPYEQY
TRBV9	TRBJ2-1	ASSVVMGSSYNEQF
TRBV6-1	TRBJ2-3	ASSEVTRSTDTQY
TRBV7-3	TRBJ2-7	ASSYYLFEQY
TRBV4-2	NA	ASSQVSKGDEQY
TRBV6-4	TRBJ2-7	ASSDFTPASGGNSSYEQY
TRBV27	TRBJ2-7	ASSSIPPAGVYEQY
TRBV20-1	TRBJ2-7	SASYPHGGVRYEQY
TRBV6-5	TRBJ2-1	ASSYLGSSYNEQF
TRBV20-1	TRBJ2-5	SASVGAGPETQY
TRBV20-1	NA	SARDNRISYNEQY